The clone carrying this T cell receptor (beta chain) was seen once. Trimming shortened V by 1 base and J by 5 bases, and 8 bases separated the two germline ends. The V gene's germline CDR1 is GTSNPN and CDR2 SVGIG (reference sequence). There are 13 residues in the CDR3. This entry is derived from a study of shared clonotypes between healthy human individuals. CD45RA-negative memory and CD45RA+ naive subsets were split from the CD4+ cells. This table comes from immunoSEQ multiplex PCR, and its TCRdb copy is limited to in-frame clones, with some not included. The profile shows approximately 350,000 clones, approximately 79% of them singletons.

The sequence came from a young man in good health. Sequenced sample: memory CD4+ T cells sorted from blood. Regarding subset: CD45RA-negative fraction. The genes are TRBV30 and TRBJ2-2; D remains ambiguous. CDR3 coding DNA: TGTGCCTGGAGTGGGAGAACGACCGGGGAGCTGTTTTTT. Its translation: CAWSGRTTGELFF.